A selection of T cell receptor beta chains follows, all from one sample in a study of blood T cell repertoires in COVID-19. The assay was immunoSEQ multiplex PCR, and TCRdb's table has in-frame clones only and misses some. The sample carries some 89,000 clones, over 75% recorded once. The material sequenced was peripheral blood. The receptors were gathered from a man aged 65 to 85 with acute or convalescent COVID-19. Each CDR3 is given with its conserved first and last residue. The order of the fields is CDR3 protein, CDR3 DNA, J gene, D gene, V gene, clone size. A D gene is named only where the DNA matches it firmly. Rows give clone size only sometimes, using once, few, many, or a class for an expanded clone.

CDR3aa: CASSEGHSPGYTF
CDR3nt: TGTGCCAGCAGTGAAGGGCACAGTCCTGGCTACACCTTC
j_gene: TRBJ1-2
d_gene: .
v_gene: TRBV6-1
abundance: .

CDR3aa: CASSLAKTFTSYNEQFF
CDR3nt: TGTGCCAGTAGTTTAGCGAAAACTTTCACCTCCTACAATGAGCAGTTCTTC
j_gene: TRBJ2-1
d_gene: .
v_gene: TRBV19
abundance: .

CDR3aa: CASSLGLESSGNTIYF
CDR3nt: TGCGCCAGCAGCTTGGGACTGGAAAGCTCTGGAAACACCATATATTTT
j_gene: TRBJ1-3
d_gene: .
v_gene: TRBV5-1
abundance: .

CDR3aa: CASSLLGHPNEKLFF
CDR3nt: TGTGCCAGCAGCTTATTAGGACACCCAAATGAAAAACTGTTTTTT
j_gene: TRBJ1-4
d_gene: .
v_gene: TRBV5-5
abundance: few

CDR3aa: CSVGAGYTEAFF
CDR3nt: TGCAGCGTTGGGGCAGGGTACACTGAAGCTTTCTTT
j_gene: TRBJ1-1
d_gene: .
v_gene: TRBV29-1
abundance: .

CDR3aa: CASSILDRPNYGYTF
CDR3nt: TGTGCCAGCAGTATACTGGACAGGCCTAACTATGGCTACACCTTC
j_gene: TRBJ1-2
d_gene: TRBD1
v_gene: TRBV28
abundance: few

CDR3aa: CASSVAAGGLTGGNEQFF
CDR3nt: TGTGCCAGCAGCGTAGCGGCAGGCGGTTTGACGGGAGGGAATGAGCAGTTCTTC
j_gene: TRBJ2-1
d_gene: TRBD2
v_gene: TRBV9
abundance: .

CDR3aa: CAWSDGWNSPLHF
CDR3nt: TGTGCCTGGAGTGACGGGTGGAATTCACCCCTCCACTTT
j_gene: TRBJ1-6
d_gene: .
v_gene: TRBV30
abundance: few

CDR3aa: CASTRGQYNSPLHF
CDR3nt: TGTGCCAGCACTAGGGGACAGTATAATTCACCCCTCCACTTT
j_gene: TRBJ1-6
d_gene: TRBD1
v_gene: TRBV6-5
abundance: .

CDR3aa: CASSLRAGGLNTQYF
CDR3nt: TGTGCCAGCAGCTTGAGAGCGGGAGGGCTGAATACGCAGTATTTT
j_gene: TRBJ2-3
d_gene: TRBD2
v_gene: TRBV5-5
abundance: .

CDR3aa: CASSGTGRSQPQHF
CDR3nt: TGTGCCAGCAGTGGGACAGGCAGAAGTCAGCCCCAGCATTTT
j_gene: TRBJ1-5
d_gene: TRBD1
v_gene: TRBV28
abundance: few

CDR3aa: CASSGGHGVLTF
CDR3nt: TGTGCCTCCTCGGGGGGCCATGGCGTCCTGACTTTC
j_gene: TRBJ2-6
d_gene: .
v_gene: TRBV10-3
abundance: few

CDR3aa: CASSQVTGVAGELFF
CDR3nt: TGCGCCAGCAGCCAAGTGACAGGGGTGGCCGGGGAGCTGTTTTTT
j_gene: TRBJ2-2
d_gene: TRBD1
v_gene: TRBV4-1
abundance: once

CDR3aa: CASSSGQDLGVSGNTIYF
CDR3nt: TGTGCCAGCAGCTCGGGACAGGACCTAGGTGTCTCTGGAAACACCATATATTTT
j_gene: TRBJ1-3
d_gene: TRBD1
v_gene: TRBV7-9
abundance: .

CDR3aa: CASSLGLAGSTDTQYF
CDR3nt: TGTGCCAGCAGCTTGGGTCTAGCGGGGAGCACAGATACGCAGTATTTT
j_gene: TRBJ2-3
d_gene: TRBD2
v_gene: TRBV5-4
abundance: .

CDR3aa: CASSEQGYEQYF
CDR3nt: TGCGCCAGCAGCGAACAGGGTTACGAGCAGTACTTC
j_gene: TRBJ2-7
d_gene: .
v_gene: TRBV10-1
abundance: .

CDR3aa: CATSDPNYNEQFF
CDR3nt: TGTGCCACCAGTGACCCTAACTACAATGAGCAGTTCTTC
j_gene: TRBJ2-1
d_gene: .
v_gene: TRBV24-1
abundance: .

CDR3aa: CACHRGTNYGYTF
CDR3nt: TGTGCCTGCCACCGGGGTACAAACTATGGCTACACCTTC
j_gene: TRBJ1-2
d_gene: .
v_gene: TRBV30
abundance: few

CDR3aa: CASSAGGSGRGNEQYF
CDR3nt: TGTGCCAGCAGCGCCGGAGGTAGCGGGAGGGGAAACGAGCAGTACTTC
j_gene: TRBJ2-7
d_gene: TRBD2
v_gene: TRBV9
abundance: .

CDR3aa: CASSLGTSTDTQYF
CDR3nt: TGCGCCAGCAGCTTGGGCACTAGCACAGATACGCAGTATTTT
j_gene: TRBJ2-3
d_gene: .
v_gene: TRBV5-1
abundance: .

CDR3aa: CASSLALATGELFF
CDR3nt: TGCGCCAGCAGCTTGGCCCTAGCCACCGGGGAGCTGTTTTTT
j_gene: TRBJ2-2
d_gene: .
v_gene: TRBV5-1
abundance: .

CDR3aa: CATRRWGGEETQYF
CDR3nt: TGTGCCACCAGAAGGTGGGGGGGCGAAGAGACCCAGTACTTC
j_gene: TRBJ2-5
d_gene: .
v_gene: TRBV6-6
abundance: .

CDR3aa: CASSLGYGSEQYF
CDR3nt: TGTGCCAGCAGCTTAGGGTACGGGAGCGAGCAGTACTTC
j_gene: TRBJ2-7
d_gene: .
v_gene: TRBV7-9
abundance: few

CDR3aa: CAISESQGVIGGDTEAFF
CDR3nt: TGTGCCATCAGTGAGTCGCAGGGGGTTATCGGAGGGGACACTGAAGCTTTCTTT
j_gene: TRBJ1-1
d_gene: TRBD1
v_gene: TRBV10-3
abundance: .

CDR3aa: CASSLDFWSSYEQYF
CDR3nt: TGTGCCAGCAGCTTAGATTTCTGGAGCTCCTACGAGCAGTACTTC
j_gene: TRBJ2-7
d_gene: .
v_gene: TRBV11-1
abundance: .

CDR3aa: CASSNRDPEAFF
CDR3nt: TGTGCCAGTAGTAACAGGGACCCTGAAGCTTTCTTT
j_gene: TRBJ1-1
d_gene: .
v_gene: TRBV19
abundance: .

CDR3aa: CASSLAPSGRETQYF
CDR3nt: TGCGCCAGCAGCTTGGCCCCTAGCGGGAGAGAGACCCAGTACTTC
j_gene: TRBJ2-5
d_gene: TRBD2
v_gene: TRBV5-1
abundance: .

CDR3aa: CASSRTGTPLEQYF
CDR3nt: TGTGCCAGCAGCCGAACCGGGACACCCCTCGAGCAGTACTTC
j_gene: TRBJ2-7
d_gene: .
v_gene: TRBV5-5
abundance: .

CDR3aa: CASSQDDGWTSGSYEQYF
CDR3nt: TGCGCCAGCAGCCAAGACGATGGTTGGACTAGCGGGAGCTACGAGCAGTACTTC
j_gene: TRBJ2-7
d_gene: TRBD2
v_gene: TRBV4-1
abundance: .

CDR3aa: CAWSVPGFSGNTIYF
CDR3nt: TGTGCCTGGAGTGTACCGGGTTTTTCTGGAAACACCATATATTTT
j_gene: TRBJ1-3
d_gene: .
v_gene: TRBV30
abundance: .

CDR3aa: CASSSRYLNTEAFF
CDR3nt: TGTGCCAGCAGCTCTAGATATTTGAACACTGAAGCTTTCTTT
j_gene: TRBJ1-1
d_gene: .
v_gene: TRBV7-9
abundance: .

CDR3aa: CASSLGAPATNEKLFF
CDR3nt: TGTGCCAGCAGCTTGGGGGCACCTGCAACTAATGAAAAACTGTTTTTT
j_gene: TRBJ1-4
d_gene: .
v_gene: TRBV7-2
abundance: .

CDR3aa: CASSLTAGPRYGYTF
CDR3nt: TGTGCCAGCAGCTTAACGGCAGGGCCGAGATATGGCTACACCTTC
j_gene: TRBJ1-2
d_gene: .
v_gene: TRBV7-3
abundance: .

CDR3aa: CASSIFPGQGYEQYF
CDR3nt: TGTGCCAGTAGTATCTTTCCGGGACAGGGCTACGAGCAGTACTTC
j_gene: TRBJ2-7
d_gene: TRBD1
v_gene: TRBV19
abundance: .

CDR3aa: CASSWSGRADEQFF
CDR3nt: TGTGCCAGCAGCTGGAGCGGGAGGGCCGATGAGCAGTTCTTC
j_gene: TRBJ2-1
d_gene: TRBD2
v_gene: TRBV27
abundance: once

CDR3aa: CASSSERLAGGPTDTQYF
CDR3nt: TGCGCCAGCAGCTCGGAACGACTAGCGGGAGGCCCCACAGATACGCAGTATTTT
j_gene: TRBJ2-3
d_gene: TRBD2
v_gene: TRBV5-1
abundance: .

CDR3aa: CASSLGGSGANVLTF
CDR3nt: TGTGCCAGCAGCCTCGGGGGTTCTGGGGCCAACGTCCTGACTTTC
j_gene: TRBJ2-6
d_gene: .
v_gene: TRBV5-8
abundance: .

CDR3aa: CASSPVATKVYGYTF
CDR3nt: TGTGCCAGCAGCCCCGTCGCGACAAAAGTCTATGGCTACACCTTC
j_gene: TRBJ1-2
d_gene: .
v_gene: TRBV2
abundance: .

CDR3aa: CASSSRQTLAKNIQYF
CDR3nt: TGTGCCAGCAGTTCTAGACAGACTCTAGCCAAAAACATTCAGTACTTC
j_gene: TRBJ2-4
d_gene: .
v_gene: TRBV6-6
abundance: .

CDR3aa: CASFTRTDLNTEAFF
CDR3nt: TGTGCCAGCTTCACGAGGACAGATTTGAACACTGAAGCTTTCTTT
j_gene: TRBJ1-1
d_gene: .
v_gene: TRBV27
abundance: .

CDR3aa: CASSQLAGGKNIQYF
CDR3nt: TGTGCCAGCAGTCAACTAGCGGGGGGCAAGAACATTCAGTACTTC
j_gene: TRBJ2-4
d_gene: TRBD2
v_gene: TRBV7-9
abundance: .

CDR3aa: CASSFDSPNEKLFF
CDR3nt: TGTGCCAGCAGCTTTGACAGCCCTAATGAAAAACTGTTTTTT
j_gene: TRBJ1-4
d_gene: .
v_gene: TRBV5-6
abundance: .

CDR3aa: CASSLRQGAHIQYF
CDR3nt: TGTGCCAGCAGTTTACGGCAGGGGGCCCACATTCAGTACTTC
j_gene: TRBJ2-4
d_gene: TRBD1
v_gene: TRBV27
abundance: .

CDR3aa: CASSLGAGGPNNEQFF
CDR3nt: TGTGCCAGCAGCTTAGGGGCGGGGGGACCCAATAATGAGCAGTTCTTC
j_gene: TRBJ2-1
d_gene: TRBD2
v_gene: TRBV11-3
abundance: few

CDR3aa: CASSLAFGGVNSPLHF
CDR3nt: TGTGCCAGCAGCTTGGCATTTGGGGGGGTAAATTCACCCCTCCACTTT
j_gene: TRBJ1-6
d_gene: .
v_gene: TRBV5-4
abundance: .